Shown below are 8 T cell receptor beta chains from a single sample sequenced in a study of early T cells in non-severe SARS-CoV-2 infection. TCRdb itself ran the 5' RACE reads through MiXCR, one entry per CDR3 protein. Counted here are roughly 70,000 distinct CDR3 sequences, about 12% occurring once; the ten biggest clones make up 1.3%. The sequenced sample was whole blood. The receptors stem from an adult who was a healthcare worker with PCR-confirmed SARS-CoV-2 infection or an uninfected control (not recorded which).

This clonotype was found many times. This rearrangement joins TRBV12-3 or TRBV12-4 to TRBJ2-1; D is uncertain. The germline V and J ends were trimmed by 3 bases and 8 bases, with 5 bases remaining between them. The CDR3 consists of 11 residues. The CDR3 protein is CASSLVDEQFF. DNA for the CDR3: TGTGCCAGCAGTTTGGTGGATGAGCAGTTCTTC.

This clonotype has at least ten counts. J is TRBJ1-1 and V is TRBV24-1, with D possibly being TRBD1 (6 bases). Per germline, CDR1 KGHDR and CDR2 SFDVKD. V gave up 3 bases and J gave up 0 bases, with 16 bases separating them. The CDR3 length is 17 residues. CDR3 loop: CATSDTPSTGLNTEAFF. DNA of the CDR3: TGTGCCACCAGTGATACCCCATCGACAGGCCTGAACACTGAAGCTTTCTTT.

This clonotype was counted between two and nine times. The rearrangement joins TRBV29-1 to TRBJ2-1; unclear D gene. This CDR3 has 13 amino acids. The V and J ends lost 6 bases and 0 bases respectively, with 9 bases between them. Germline lookup yields CDR1 SQVTM and CDR2 ANQGSEA. Written as DNA, the CDR3 is TGCAGCGTACAGCCCTCCTCCTACAATGAGCAGTTCTTC. Protein sequence: CSVQPSSYNEQFF.

This clonotype was seen ten or more times. The chain combines TRBV2 with TRBJ1-2, with D possibly matching TRBD1 (5 bases). The V end lost 8 bases, the J end lost 4 bases, and 20 bases lay between the germline ends. Germline assignment: CDR1 SNHLY and CDR2 FYNNEI. This CDR3 comprises 15 residues. The CDR3 region is CASGEGPATAYGYTF. The CDR3 nucleotides read TGTGCCAGCGGGGAAGGGCCCGCGACAGCCTATGGCTACACCTTC.

This clonotype appeared a few times. This chain's CDR3 is CSDRGLAGTGELFF. Here the CDR3 DNA reads TGCAGCGACCGGGGACTAGCGGGCACCGGGGAGCTGTTTTTT. This chain uses TRBV29-1 with TRBJ2-2; the match to TRBD2 covers 12 bases. Trimming cost V 7 bases and J 4 bases; bases outside gene matches: 4. This CDR3 spans 14 amino acids. Germline CDR1 is SQVTM and CDR2 is ANQGSEA.

This clonotype was recorded at least ten times. This chain links TRBV11-3 with TRBJ2-5; D ambiguous. The germline V gene encodes CDR1 SGHNT and CDR2 YENEEA. The CDR3 runs to 12 residues. V lost 2 bases and J 4 bases, leaving 5 bases between the germline ends. This chain's CDR3 is CASSLLGETQYF. The CDR3 bases are TGTGCCAGCAGCTTACTCGGAGAGACCCAGTACTTC.

This clonotype came up many times. The J gene is TRBJ2-7, the V gene TRBV6-2 or TRBV6-3; no definite D call. This CDR3 contains 14 residues. Deletions cut 7 bases from V and 0 bases from J, with 13 bases between. The germline V gene has CDR1 MNHEY and CDR2 SVGEGT. The CDR3 here is CASIPRISSYEQYF. The CDR3 DNA sequence: TGTGCCAGCATACCGCGCATTAGCTCCTACGAGCAGTACTTC.

This clonotype appeared many times. This chain connects TRBV12-5 to TRBJ2-2, with TRBD2 matching over 8 bases. Germline V gives CDR1 LGHNT, CDR2 FRNRAP. The CDR3 spans 16 residues. Trimming at V came to 3 bases and at J to 4 bases, leaving 7 bases not matched to a gene. The DNA for the CDR3 is TGTGCTAGTGGTTTAACCGGGACTAGGGGCACCGGGGAGCTGTTTTTT. Protein: CASGLTGTRGTGELFF.